What follows is one T cell receptor beta chain and its context. Its antigen is currently unknown. Assay: immunoSEQ multiplex PCR; the TCRdb copy retains only in-frame clones and omits some. The top ten clones hold around 17% of a sample with some 110,000 clones, roughly 89% of them seen once. This sample stems from a study of PD-1 blockade in classical Hodgkin lymphoma. Broader study findings: With respect to the repertoire differences, their causes, possibly disease activity or prior therapy, remain undefined. At baseline, newly diagnosed patients reportedly showed less TCR diversity than healthy donors. The study found that TCR diversity rose significantly by C4D1 in CD4+ but not CD8+ cells.

The germline CDR1 and CDR2 sequences are MGHRA and YSYEKL. CDR3 length: 12 residues. The V and J ends lost 4 bases and 9 bases, in that order; junction bases with no gene match: 2. Indicated time point: cycle 4 day 1 (C4D1), after 6 weeks of nivolumab. Every patient relapsed after autologous stem cell transplantation, and brentuximab vedotin exposure varied. V gene TRBV4-1 combines with J gene TRBJ2-1, with 8 bases that match TRBD2. The TCR originated in a human donor with classical Hodgkin lymphoma. This specimen consisted of peripheral blood mononuclear cells (PBMCs), obtained before the fourth cycle of nivolumab. The CDR3 loop is CASSPAGVEQFF. CDR3 nucleotide sequence: TGCGCCAGCAGCCCAGCGGGAGTTGAGCAGTTCTTC.